This T cell receptor (beta chain) comes out of a study of OX40 agonist ivuxolimab in advanced cancers. Looking at the study overall: As their treatment, patients were administered ivuxolimab, an agonistic anti-OX40 (CD134) antibody. The study, taken as a whole, reports: It was also the case that some nonresponders had low normalized T-cell clonal expansion. Clonal expansion was seen in CD4+ and CD8+ blood T cells by week 6 at 0.1 to 3.0 mg/kg.

Comments on this clone: What it binds is not known.

Trimming took 5 bases from V and 1 from J, leaving 10 bases between them. Per the germline V gene, CDR1 is LNHDA and CDR2 is SQIVND (reference sequence). The CDR3 consists of 14 residues. The method was immunoSEQ multiplex PCR; TCRdb's version includes in-frame clones alone and lacks a portion of them. The sample consists of 40,000 or so clones, more than 75% of them appearing once. The sample was CD4+ or CD8+ T cells sorted from blood, taken in a trial of the OX40 agonist ivuxolimab. The receptor comes from an adult with an advanced solid tumor such as melanoma, head and neck, liver or kidney cancer. This chain connects TRBV19 to TRBJ2-3; D is undetermined. CDR3 region: CASSVSQGTDTQYF. The CDR3 DNA is TGTGCCAGTAGTGTCTCGCAGGGCACAGATACGCAGTATTTT.